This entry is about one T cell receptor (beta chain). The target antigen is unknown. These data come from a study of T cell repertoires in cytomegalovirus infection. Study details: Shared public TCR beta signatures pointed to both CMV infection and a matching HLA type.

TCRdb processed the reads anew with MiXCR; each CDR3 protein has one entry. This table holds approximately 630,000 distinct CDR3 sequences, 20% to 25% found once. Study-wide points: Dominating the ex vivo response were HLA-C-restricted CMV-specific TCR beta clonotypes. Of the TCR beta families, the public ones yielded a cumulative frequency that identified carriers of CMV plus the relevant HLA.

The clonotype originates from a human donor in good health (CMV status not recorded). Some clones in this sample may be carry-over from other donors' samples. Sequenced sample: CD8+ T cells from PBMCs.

As DNA, the CDR3 is TGTGCCAGCAGCTTTGGGACTCATCACAACCGACAGTACTTC. Its translation is CASSFGTHHNRQYF. The chain couples TRBV5-6 to TRBJ2-7; D is perhaps TRBD2 (6 bases). With 2 bases removed from V and 10 bases from J, the gap between germline ends came to 19 bases. Germline V CDR1 and CDR2: SGHDT, YYEEEE. The CDR3 is 14 amino acids.